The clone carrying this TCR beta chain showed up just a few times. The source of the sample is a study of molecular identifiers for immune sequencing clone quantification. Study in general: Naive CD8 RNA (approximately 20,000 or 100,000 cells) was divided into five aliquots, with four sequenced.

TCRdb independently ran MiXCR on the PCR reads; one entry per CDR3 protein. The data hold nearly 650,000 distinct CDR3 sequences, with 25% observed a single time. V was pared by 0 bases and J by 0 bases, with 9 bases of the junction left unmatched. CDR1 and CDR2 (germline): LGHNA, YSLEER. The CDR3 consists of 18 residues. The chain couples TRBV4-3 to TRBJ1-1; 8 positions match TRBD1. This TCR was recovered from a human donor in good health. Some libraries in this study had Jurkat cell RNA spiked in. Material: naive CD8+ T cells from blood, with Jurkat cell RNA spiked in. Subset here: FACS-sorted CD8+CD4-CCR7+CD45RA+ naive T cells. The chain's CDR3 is CASSQDQGAGGMNTEAFF. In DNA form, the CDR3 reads TGCGCCAGCAGCCAAGATCAGGGGGCAGGCGGAATGAACACTGAAGCTTTCTTT.